This T cell receptor beta chain was obtained from a study of molecular identifiers for immune sequencing clone quantification. Study summary: Naive CD8 RNA (around 20,000 or 100,000 cells) was divided into five aliquots, with four sequenced. Whole-study findings and limits: Clonotypes topping 20 RNA copies carried over 98% of effector molecules but under 1% of naive ones.

Germline CDR1 is SEHNR and CDR2 is FQNEAQ (reference sequence). CDR3 length: 14 amino acids. Losses at the gene ends were 5 bases for V and 4 bases for J; bases not matched to a gene: 6. Previously described methods with listed TCR primers produced the bulk TCR libraries. TCRdb re-analysed the PCR reads in MiXCR, keeping a single row per CDR3 protein. This sample has under 600,000 distinct CDR3 sequences, with about a quarter found just once. The sample holds many counts of this clonotype. Its specificity is not known. This TCR was sampled from a human donor in good health. Some libraries in this study had Jurkat cell RNA spiked in. This chain connects TRBV7-9 to TRBJ2-7; 9 nucleotides line up with TRBD1. The sequencing sample was made of naive CD8+ T cells from blood, with Jurkat cell RNA spiked in. Subset noted: FACS-sorted CD8+CD4-CCR7+CD45RA+ naive T cells. CDR3 DNA: TGTGCCAGCAGCCTACAGGGGGCAGGGTACGAGCAGTACTTC. This codes for CASSLQGAGYEQYF.